This T cell receptor beta chain originates from a study of cytomegalovirus exposure and HLA in healthy donors (dated by TCRdb to between 2016 and 2019). About the full investigation: In an earlier analysis of under 750 of the donors, approximately 300 Gb of sequence data and 90 million to 130 million unique TCR beta sequences from about 190 million T cells were reported. Approximately 310 gigabases of sequencing data and approximately 85 million unique TCR sequences were included in an early release covering roughly 600 HLA-typed donors. The genetic ancestry cluster associated with self-reported Caucasian donors included roughly 84% of the roughly 380 genotyped donors. The study aimed to test whether signatures of past pathogen exposure could be identified by cataloging public T cell receptors. The study used immunosequencing to profile the T cell repertoires of 600 to 850 subjects and linked those repertoires to cytomegalovirus serostatus. Besides the first cohort of under 700 subjects, a separate validation cohort made up of 120 different subjects was used. To predict cytomegalovirus infection status, the study combined high-throughput TCR immunosequencing, statistical association of individual TCRs with disease status, and machine learning. A later analysis re-analyzed previously published TCR beta repertoires from 660 or so donors and added high-resolution HLA genotyping to study TCR occurrence patterns. Rather than drawing on any new phenotypic data, the later analysis identified candidate immune exposures from TCR beta sequences and the way those sequences occurred across donors. An earlier analysis of 587 of the donors used high-throughput TCR beta sequencing to judge whether each TCR beta V gene segment behaved as functional or pseudogenic. Donor age, sex, ethnicity and CMV serostatus were compiled alongside the repertoire data. In a later genetic analysis, genome-wide SNP genotypes for about three fifths of the roughly 670 donors were used, and that subset was treated as a discovery cohort. Every repertoire in the discovery cohort had been generated on one and the same sequencing platform. HLA typing included class I and class II loci at four-digit resolution. Typing coverage differed by locus: A, B, C, DRB1 and DQB1 were typed in about 620-630 donors, DQA1 in around 500, DPA1 in some 610, and DPB1 in just under 490. Several DR-DQ haplotypes were handled as single units for association and clustering because linkage in the cohort was strong. Across 300 to 400 genotyped donors of the cohort, an average of approximately 220,000 unique TCR beta nucleotide sequences per donor were sequenced, and roughly 20% of those sequences were non-productive. What the research found in general, with its limitations: In this cohort, only TCR beta chains were sequenced, and detectable features were limited by the absence of alpha or paired-chain data. In a later genetic analysis, a missense DCLRE1C variant was associated with V-gene and J-gene trimming of TCR beta chains, and the association was replicated in an independent cohort. A cluster of highly shared sequence variants was judged likely to be a technical artifact of the sequencing pipeline. The only immune exposure information available for the cohort was CMV serostatus. A later analysis reported that several top co-occurrence clusters appeared linked to parvovirus B19, influenza, CMV and Epstein-Barr virus. The authors suggested that the approach could potentially be extended to other disease states and immunological phenotypes. In vitro tests confirmed that a few of the cytomegalovirus-associated TCR beta chains recognize cytomegalovirus antigens. A total of some 180 TCR beta chains were listed by the study as associated with cytomegalovirus. The earlier analysis of 587 of the donors excluded roughly 17 rarely observed V segments, including chromosome 9 orphons, because counts were too low. Correlated functional status among segregating V segments might reflect linkage disequilibrium, but an unknown experimental factor could not be ruled out. Because HLA typing was missing for some donors at each locus, association tests included only the typed subset. A further reported finding was that TCR beta sequences accurately predicted the HLA-A and HLA-B alleles for most subjects in the first cohort. In a later analysis, HLA-associated TCR beta chains showed more clonal expansion and lower generation probabilities than non-associated chains that were equally common. In a later analysis, TCR association rates were found to vary across HLA loci, with the most associated TCRs seen for DRB1 alleles and the fewest for HLA-C alleles. A later analysis associated 15,000 to 20,000 TCR beta sequences with specific HLA alleles at a false discovery rate of 0.05. The presence/absence analyses assumed that sequencing depth was roughly uniform across donors, and that assumption may not be true. When HLA alleles, especially DR and DQ, strongly co-occurred, attributing TCR associations to individual alleles was difficult. Compared with the approximately 710-donor mean, donors in an Asian-associated ancestry cluster had fewer N-insertions in productive TCRs, according to a later genetic analysis. Most TCR sequences were seen in very few donors, while some public TCRs were found in many individuals. Broadly in line with IMGT annotations, most TCR beta V segments showed up in productive rearrangements about 87% or about 30% of the time in an earlier analysis of approximately 600 of the donors. Because the 87-base-pair reads could not distinguish some IMGT-functional V segments, including TRBV6-2 and TRBV6-3, those segments were excluded. The classifier was reported to diagnose cytomegalovirus status with high specificity and sensitivity in both the original cohort and the validation cohort. A later analysis found that most CMV-associated TCR beta chains appeared HLA-restricted, with HLA associations seemingly driven largely by CMV exposure.

Receptors were amplified or captured by the immunoSEQ multiplex PCR assay. For the multiplex PCR, a mixture combining 60 forward primers for TCR Vbeta segments and 13 reverse primers for TCR Jbeta segments was used. A multiplex PCR assay on genomic DNA amplified the CDR3 region of rearranged TCR beta genes. The Illumina HiSeq System was used to sequence the amplified TCR beta libraries as 87-base-pair reads. Per the original workflow: In a later analysis, some 80 million unique TCR beta chains were counted across the roughly 700 repertoires, and roughly 11 million of these chains were shared by at least two donors. A nearest-neighbor algorithm error-corrected the raw reads and collapsed the reads into unique sequences, merging closely related sequences to remove PCR and sequencing errors. CDR3 sequences were aligned to IMGT reference sequences to assign V, D and J gene segments. For a sequence to be retained, a match of at least six nucleotides was required to both a V gene segment and a J gene segment. Rearrangements were classified as productive when the CDR3 lacked stop codons and remained in frame with V and J, and all other rearrangements were classified as non-productive. Following IMGT convention, CDR3 was defined as the stretch from the second conserved V-encoded cysteine up to the conserved J-encoded phenylalanine. In an earlier analysis of approximately 590 of the donors, sequences lacking an unambiguous match to a single V gene segment were excluded. An earlier analysis of 450 to 650 of the donors called V segments functional above 56.7% productive rearrangements and segregating when the between-donor standard deviation exceeded 5%. A statistical classification framework was built for diagnosing cytomegalovirus status from the catalog of TCR beta chain sequences. In a later analysis, TCR nucleotide sequences were compared against IMGT/GENE-DB human TR gene sequences so that V and J genes could be assigned. A later analysis assigned CDR3 sequences and most-parsimonious VDJ recombination scenarios with the TCRdist pipeline. In a later analysis, each TCR beta chain was defined by its CDR3 amino acid sequence together with its V-gene family, and reads lacking a unique V-gene family were excluded. In a later analysis, 450 to 600 highly shared, low-generation-probability nucleotide sequences were removed to address suspected cross-contamination and a sequencing artifact. For each public chain, a later analysis derived a clonal expansion index from normalized ranks of inferred template counts within each repertoire. Generation probabilities in a later analysis came from a VDJ recombination model fitted to out-of-frame rearrangements, and those results were checked against IGoR. Hypergeometric tests were used in a later analysis to score TCR-TCR, TCR-HLA and TCR-CMV co-occurrence, with a repertoire-size bias correction applied to the TCR pairs. False discovery rates were estimated in a later analysis by permuting HLA or CMV assignments 20 times. In a later analysis, co-occurring TCRs were grouped with DBSCAN, and TCRdist sequence similarity was added when clustering was performed within HLA-allele-positive subsets. Repertoires with fewer than 30,000 or more than 120,000 public chains, plus five repertoires with anomalous nucleotide sharing, were excluded from co-occurrence clustering. TCRdb carries this immuneACCESS record with in-frame sequences only. Its versions omit some clonotypes, under half of them owing to an unresolved V gene in the studies checked, with the rest unexplained. D and trimming come from the DNA, and the V and J calls and clone size come from that table. Within this sample are 160,000 or so clones, with 78% of them counted one time only. The top ten clonotypes cover under 1.5% of the sample.

Details on this clone: Its antigen remains unidentified. No base-level quality is on record; no much larger clone is a single base apart.

The cohort was made up of 650 to 700 healthy bone marrow donors. At the time of sampling, every cohort member was nominally healthy, though immune exposures that went unrecorded were likely present. The donor tested CMV seronegative and was one of the 352 seronegative cohort members. A peripheral blood sample was provided by each donor, and peripheral blood mononuclear cells were used for TCR beta sequencing. The Qiagen DNeasy Blood Extraction Kit was used to extract genomic DNA from the blood cell samples. CDR1 and CDR2 are drawn from the germline V gene: MDHEN, SYDVKM. The CDR3 runs 12 residues from the cysteine to the phenylalanine. Only CDR3 DNA remains: 36 bases, in frame from the first base. Between the V and J ends, shortened by 7 bases and 2 bases respectively, the junction contains 8 bases.

The chain employs TRBV28 and TRBJ1-2, with no reliable assignment of the D segment. The TCR sequence derives from a male donor in good health and CMV-seronegative. Sample: PBMCs. The CDR3: CASTSTNYGYTF. Here is the DNA: TGTGCCAGCACCTCCACAAACTATGGCTACACCTTC.